This section outlines one TCR beta chain sequence together with its context. The record originates from a study of control samples from healthy donors and cancer patients. Method: immunoSEQ multiplex PCR; TCRdb's copy keeps in-frame clones and lacks some. The table includes roughly 220,000 clones, about 94% detected once. V dropped 1 base and J dropped 7 bases, with 13 bases sitting between them. The CDR3 extends over 15 amino acids. Germline V gene data show CDR1 as MGHRA and CDR2 as YSYEKL. The rearrangement links TRBV4-1 to TRBJ1-4; no clear D. Source material: blood. The receptor comes from a man in his fifties in good health. The CDR3: CASSQVWPDGEKLFF. CDR3 in DNA: TGCGCCAGCAGCCAAGTATGGCCTGATGGTGAAAAACTGTTTTTT.